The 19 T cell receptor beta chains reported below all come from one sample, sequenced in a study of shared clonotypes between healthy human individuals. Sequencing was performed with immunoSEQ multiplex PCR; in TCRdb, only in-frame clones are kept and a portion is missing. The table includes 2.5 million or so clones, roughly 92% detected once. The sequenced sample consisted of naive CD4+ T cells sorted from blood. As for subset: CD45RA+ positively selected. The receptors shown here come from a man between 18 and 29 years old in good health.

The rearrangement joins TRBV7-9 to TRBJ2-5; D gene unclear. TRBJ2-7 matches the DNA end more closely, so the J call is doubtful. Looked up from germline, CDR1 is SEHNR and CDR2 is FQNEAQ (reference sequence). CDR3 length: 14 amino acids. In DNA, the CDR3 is TGTGCCAGCAGCCCGGGCCTGAGCTCCTACGAGCAGTACTTC. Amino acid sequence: CASSPGLSSYEQYF.

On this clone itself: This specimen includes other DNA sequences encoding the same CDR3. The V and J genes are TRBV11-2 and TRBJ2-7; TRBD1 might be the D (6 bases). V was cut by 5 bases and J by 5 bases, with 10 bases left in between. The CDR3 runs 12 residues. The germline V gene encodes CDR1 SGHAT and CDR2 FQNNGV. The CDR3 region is CASSLQGHEQYF. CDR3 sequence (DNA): TGTGCCAGCAGCCTACAGGGACACGAGCAGTACTTC.

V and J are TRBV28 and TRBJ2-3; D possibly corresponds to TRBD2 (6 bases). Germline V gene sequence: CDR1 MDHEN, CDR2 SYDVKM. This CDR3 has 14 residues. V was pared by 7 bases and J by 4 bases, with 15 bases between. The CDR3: CASTEGRAADTQYF. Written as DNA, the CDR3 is TGTGCCAGCACGGAGGGCAGGGCGGCAGATACGCAGTATTTT.

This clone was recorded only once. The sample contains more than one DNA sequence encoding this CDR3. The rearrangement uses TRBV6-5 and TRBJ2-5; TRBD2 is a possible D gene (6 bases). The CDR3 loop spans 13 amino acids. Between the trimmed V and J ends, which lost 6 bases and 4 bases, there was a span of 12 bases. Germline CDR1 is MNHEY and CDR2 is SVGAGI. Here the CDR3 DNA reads TGTGCCAGCAGGAGGGGAGGAAGAGAGACCCAGTACTTC. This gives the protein CASRRGGRETQYF.

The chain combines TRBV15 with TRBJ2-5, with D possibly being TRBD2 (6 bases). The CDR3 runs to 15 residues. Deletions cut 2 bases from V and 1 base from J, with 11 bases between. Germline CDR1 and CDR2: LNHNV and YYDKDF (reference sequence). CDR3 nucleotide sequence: TGTGCCACCAGCAGAATCCATAGCGGCCAAGAGACCCAGTACTTC. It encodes CATSRIHSGQETQYF.

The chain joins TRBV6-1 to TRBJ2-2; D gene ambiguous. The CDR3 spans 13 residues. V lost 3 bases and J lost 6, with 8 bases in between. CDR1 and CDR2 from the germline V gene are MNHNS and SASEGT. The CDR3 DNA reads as TGTGCCAGCAGTGATCGGTGGCCCGGGGAGCTGTTTTTT. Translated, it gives CASSDRWPGELFF.

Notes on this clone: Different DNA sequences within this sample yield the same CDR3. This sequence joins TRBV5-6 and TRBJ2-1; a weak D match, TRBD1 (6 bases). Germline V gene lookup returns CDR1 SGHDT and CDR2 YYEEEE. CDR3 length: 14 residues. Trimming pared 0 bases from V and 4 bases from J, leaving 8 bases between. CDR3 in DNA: TGTGCCAGCAGCTTGGGACAGGCTTACAATGAGCAGTTCTTC. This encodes CASSLGQAYNEQFF.

The CDR3 nucleotides are TGCGCCAGCAGCCGCGAGAGGGCCTCTGGAAACACCATATATTTT. This sequence encodes CASSRERASGNTIYF. The chain employs TRBV5-1 and TRBJ1-3; no firm D call. Trimming stripped 4 bases from V and 0 bases from J, with 11 bases between. CDR1 and CDR2 from the germline V gene are SGHRS and YFSETQ. This CDR3 has 15 amino acids.

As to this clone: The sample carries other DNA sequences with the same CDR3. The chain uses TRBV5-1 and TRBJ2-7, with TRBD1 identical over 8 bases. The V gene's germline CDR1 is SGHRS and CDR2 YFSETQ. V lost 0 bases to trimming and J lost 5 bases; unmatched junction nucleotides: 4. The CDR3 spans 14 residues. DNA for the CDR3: TGCGCCAGCAGCTTGGGCCAGGGGGCTCACGAGCAGTACTTC. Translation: CASSLGQGAHEQYF.

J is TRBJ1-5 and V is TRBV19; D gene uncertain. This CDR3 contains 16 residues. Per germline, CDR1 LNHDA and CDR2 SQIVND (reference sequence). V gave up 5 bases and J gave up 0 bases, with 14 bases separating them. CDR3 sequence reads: CASSWRTDYSNQPQHF. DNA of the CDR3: TGTGCCAGTAGTTGGCGGACGGATTATAGCAATCAGCCCCAGCATTTT.

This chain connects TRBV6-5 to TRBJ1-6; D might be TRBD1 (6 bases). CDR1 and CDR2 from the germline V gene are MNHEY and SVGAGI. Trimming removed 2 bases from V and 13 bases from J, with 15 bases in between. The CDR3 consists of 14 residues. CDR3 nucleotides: TGTGCCAGCAGTTACGGGGGCAGCGCACGTCCCCTCCACTTT. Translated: CASSYGGSARPLHF.

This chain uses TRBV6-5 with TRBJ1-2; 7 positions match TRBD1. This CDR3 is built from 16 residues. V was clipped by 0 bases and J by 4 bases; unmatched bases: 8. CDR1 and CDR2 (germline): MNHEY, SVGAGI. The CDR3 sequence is CASSYSGTRDSYGYTF. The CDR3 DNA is TGTGCCAGCAGTTACTCGGGAACCAGGGACAGCTATGGCTACACCTTC.

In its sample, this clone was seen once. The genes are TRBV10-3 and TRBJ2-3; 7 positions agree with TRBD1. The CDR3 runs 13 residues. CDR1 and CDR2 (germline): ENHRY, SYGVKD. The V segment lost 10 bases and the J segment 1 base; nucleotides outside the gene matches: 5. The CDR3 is CATRDSGTDTQYF. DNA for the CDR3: TGTGCCACTAGGGACAGTGGCACAGATACGCAGTATTTT.

The CDR3 DNA is TGTGCCAGCGCGAGACAGGGGGGGAACTACGAGCAGTACTTC. This sequence encodes CASARQGGNYEQYF. This chain links TRBV6-1 with TRBJ2-7, with 9 bases aligning to TRBD1. Looked up from germline, CDR1 is MNHNS and CDR2 is SASEGT. V was pared by 8 bases and J by 3 bases, with 8 bases of the junction left unmatched. The CDR3 runs to 14 residues.

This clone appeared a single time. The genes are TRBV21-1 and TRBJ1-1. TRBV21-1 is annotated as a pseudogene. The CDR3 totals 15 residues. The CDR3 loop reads CASSKEKGMDTEAFF. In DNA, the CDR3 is TGTGCCAGCAGCAAAGAAAAGGGAATGGACACTGAAGCTTTCTTT.

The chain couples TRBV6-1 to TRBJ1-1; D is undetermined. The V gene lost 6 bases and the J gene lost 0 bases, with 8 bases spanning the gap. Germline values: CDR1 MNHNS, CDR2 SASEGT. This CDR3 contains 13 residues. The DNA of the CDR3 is TGTGCCAGCAGCAGGAAGTTGAACACTGAAGCTTTCTTT. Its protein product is CASSRKLNTEAFF.

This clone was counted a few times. CDR3 sequence (DNA): TGTGCCAGTAGTATAGAGTCCAACACAGGGAAAGAGCATTTT. This sequence encodes CASSIESNTGKEHF. The V and J genes are TRBV19 and TRBJ1-5, with D perhaps TRBD1 (6 bases). The V and J ends lost 0 bases and 14 bases respectively, with 17 bases between them. Germline assignment: CDR1 LNHDA and CDR2 SQIVND (reference sequence). This CDR3 contains 14 residues. Supplemented by reference TRBV19 and TRBJ1-5, the full variable domain reads DGGITQSPKYLFRKEGQNVTLSCEQNLNHDAMYWYRQDPGQGLRLIYYSQIVNDFQKGDIAEGYSVSREKKESFPLTVTSAQKNPTAFYLCASSIESNTGKEHFGDGTRLSIL.

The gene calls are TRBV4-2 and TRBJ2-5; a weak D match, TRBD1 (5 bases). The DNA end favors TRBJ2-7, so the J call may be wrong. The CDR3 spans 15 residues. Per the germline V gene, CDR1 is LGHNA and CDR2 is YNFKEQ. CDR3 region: CASSQEPGSTYEQYF. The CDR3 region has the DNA TGTGCCAGCAGCCAAGAGCCAGGGTCGACCTACGAGCAGTACTTC.

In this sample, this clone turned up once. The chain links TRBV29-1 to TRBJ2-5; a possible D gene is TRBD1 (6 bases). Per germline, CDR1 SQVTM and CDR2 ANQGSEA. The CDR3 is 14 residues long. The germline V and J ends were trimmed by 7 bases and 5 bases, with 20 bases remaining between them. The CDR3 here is CSAQGGLSGETQYF. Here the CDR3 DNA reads TGCAGCGCCCAAGGGGGTCTCAGTGGGGAGACCCAGTACTTC.